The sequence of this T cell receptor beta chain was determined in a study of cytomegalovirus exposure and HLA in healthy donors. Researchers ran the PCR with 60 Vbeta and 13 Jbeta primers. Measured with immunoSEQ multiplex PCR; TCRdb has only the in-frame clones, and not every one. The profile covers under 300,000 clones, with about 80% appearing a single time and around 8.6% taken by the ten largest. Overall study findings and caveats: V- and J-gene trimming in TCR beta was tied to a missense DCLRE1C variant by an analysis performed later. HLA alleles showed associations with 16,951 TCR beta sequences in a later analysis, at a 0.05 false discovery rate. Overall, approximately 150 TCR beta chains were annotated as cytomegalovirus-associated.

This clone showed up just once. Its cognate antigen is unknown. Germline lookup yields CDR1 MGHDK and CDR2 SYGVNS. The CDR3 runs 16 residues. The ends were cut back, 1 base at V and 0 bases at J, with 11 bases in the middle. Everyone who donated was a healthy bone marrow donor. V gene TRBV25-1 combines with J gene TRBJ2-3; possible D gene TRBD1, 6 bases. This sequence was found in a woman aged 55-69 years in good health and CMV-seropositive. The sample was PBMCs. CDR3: CASSESGHRSTDTQYF. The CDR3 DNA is TGTGCCAGCAGTGAATCGGGACACCGCAGCACAGATACGCAGTATTTT.